The T cell receptor (beta chain) described here comes from a study of CD8 T cells in Susac syndrome. This clonotype turned up a few times. Its antigen is not known. From blood CD8+ and CD4+ T cells, the TCR beta chain was sequenced. A quantity of roughly 0.5 to 1 ug RNA underwent reverse transcription using random hexamers. Amplification of TCR beta CDR3 spanned 54 Vbeta and 13 Jbeta via immunoSEQ multiplex PCR. TCRdb re-analysed the immunoSEQ multiplex PCR reads in MiXCR, keeping a single row per CDR3 protein. The sample holds approximately 170,000 distinct CDR3 sequences, approximately 90% seen once. In germline, CDR1 is ENHRY, CDR2 SYGVKD. Trimming took off 4 bases at V and 0 bases at J, with 13 bases between the two ends. This CDR3 has 15 amino acids. Whole-study findings and limits: The authors acknowledged that their TCR sequencing and HLA analysis involved a relatively small number of individuals.

This clonotype was sampled from a human donor in good health. This chain links TRBV10-3 with TRBJ2-7; possibly TRBD1 for D (6 bases). Sequencing was performed on CD4+ T cells from PBMCs. The CDR3 protein is CAISGFRGGSYEQYF. CDR3 DNA sequence: TGTGCCATCAGTGGATTCAGGGGCGGCTCCTACGAGCAGTACTTC.